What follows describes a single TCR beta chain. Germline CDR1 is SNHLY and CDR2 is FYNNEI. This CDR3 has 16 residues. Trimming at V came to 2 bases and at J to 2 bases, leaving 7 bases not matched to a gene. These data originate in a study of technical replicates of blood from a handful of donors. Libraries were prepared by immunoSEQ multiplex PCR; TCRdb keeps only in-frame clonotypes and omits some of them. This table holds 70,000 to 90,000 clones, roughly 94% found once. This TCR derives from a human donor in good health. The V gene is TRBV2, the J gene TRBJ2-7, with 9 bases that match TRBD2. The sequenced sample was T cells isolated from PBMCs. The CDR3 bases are TGTGCCAGCAGTGAATACGGTCTAGCGGGACCCTACGAGCAGTACTTC. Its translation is CASSEYGLAGPYEQYF.